This TCR beta chain was sequenced for a study of blood T cell repertoires in COVID-19. As for the study in general: The cDNA or gDNA used as material had been derived from T cells, B-cell-depleted T cells, or PBMCs.

Authors' processing steps: Amplifying reference gene primers gave estimates of nucleated cell counts. Generated by immunoSEQ multiplex PCR, the TCRdb table keeps only in-frame clones and is missing some. That table gives V, J and clone size, and the DNA gave D and trimming. The sample shows approximately 250,000 clones, approximately 86% of them seen only once. CDR3 length equals 16 residues. Germline CDR1 and CDR2: MDHEN and SYDVKM. Germline trimming cut 6 bases from V and 5 bases from J; bases unmatched to any gene: 12. This clonotype originated in a man aged 35-49 years with active or convalescent COVID-19. J is TRBJ1-4 and V is TRBV28, with 7 bases fitting TRBD1. Sequenced sample: peripheral blood. Here the CDR3 reads CASSPNTGALNEKLFF. In nucleotides, the CDR3 is TGTGCCAGCAGCCCAAATACAGGGGCCCTGAATGAAAAACTGTTTTTT.